The clone carrying this T cell receptor (beta chain) was seen just once. The data were taken from a study of T cell changes during pregnancy in multiple sclerosis. Profiling relied on immunoSEQ multiplex PCR, and the TCRdb table lists in-frame clones only, not all of them. Among approximately 70,000 clones listed, 75% to 95% were seen once. V was clipped by 3 bases and J by 7 bases, with 12 bases between them. The CDR3 runs 13 residues. In germline, CDR1 is LNHDA, CDR2 SQIVND (reference sequence). This TCR was recovered from a female donor with multiple sclerosis, enrolled in a pregnancy study. The gene calls are TRBV19 and TRBJ1-2; D is unclear. The input for sequencing was CD4+ T cells from peripheral blood mononuclear cells, taken before pregnancy. The CDR3 region is CASSISGRVGYTF. DNA of the CDR3: TGTGCCAGTAGTATTAGCGGGAGGGTTGGCTACACCTTC.